Sequencing of this T cell receptor beta chain was carried out in a study of shared clonotypes between healthy human individuals. Whole-study findings and limits: Sorted-subset sequencing, rarefaction showed, was incomplete despite large depth. Donor clonotype sharing was expected to depend on sequencing depth.

Running of the assay took place at deep level. Sorted-subset replicate PCRs used 150 to 200 ng DNA, tens of thousands of T cell genomes. The assay was immunoSEQ multiplex PCR, and TCRdb's table has in-frame clones only and misses some. The data show roughly 1,600,000 clones, approximately 98.5% seen once. Regarding this clone: Its target is unknown.

Unmatched junction bases numbered 8, after V lost 0 bases and J lost 0 bases. Germline assignment: CDR1 SGHNT and CDR2 YYREEE (reference sequence). The CDR3 spans 18 residues. This TCR derives from a young man in good health. Source material: naive CD4+ T cells sorted from blood. Subset defined: CD45RA+ positively selected. The chain uses TRBV5-4 and TRBJ2-7; TRBD2 matches at 11 bases. In DNA, the CDR3 is TGTGCCAGCAGCTTGGCCCCTCTAGCGGGAGGTTTCTCCTACGAGCAGTACTTC. Translating gives CASSLAPLAGGFSYEQYF.